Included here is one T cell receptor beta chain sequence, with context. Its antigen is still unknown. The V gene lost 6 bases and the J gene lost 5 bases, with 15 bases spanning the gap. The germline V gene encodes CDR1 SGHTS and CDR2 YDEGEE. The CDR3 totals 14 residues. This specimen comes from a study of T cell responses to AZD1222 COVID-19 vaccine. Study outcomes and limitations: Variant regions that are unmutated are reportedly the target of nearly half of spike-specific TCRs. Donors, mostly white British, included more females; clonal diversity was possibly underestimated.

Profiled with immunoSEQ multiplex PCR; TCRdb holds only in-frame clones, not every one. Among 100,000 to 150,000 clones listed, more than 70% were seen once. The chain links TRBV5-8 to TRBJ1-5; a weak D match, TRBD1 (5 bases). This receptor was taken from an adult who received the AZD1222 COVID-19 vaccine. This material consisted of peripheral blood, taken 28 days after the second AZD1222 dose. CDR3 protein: CASKRRREDQPQHF. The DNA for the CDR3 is TGTGCCAGCAAACGGCGCAGGGAAGATCAGCCCCAGCATTTT.